These T cell receptor beta chains were read from a single sample in a study of OX40 agonist ivuxolimab in advanced cancers. Repertoires were generated with immunoSEQ multiplex PCR, while TCRdb's copy carries only in-frame clones and drops some. The profile covers tens of thousands of clones, with less than 90% appearing a single time and approximately 51% taken by the ten largest. The material sequenced was CD4+ or CD8+ T cells sorted from blood, taken in a trial of the OX40 agonist ivuxolimab. Every receptor here comes from an adult with an advanced solid tumor such as melanoma, head and neck, liver or kidney cancer. CDR3s include the opening cysteine and the closing phenylalanine or tryptophan. A D gene is named only where the DNA matches it firmly. Expanded clones get a size class; other rows say once, few or many, or leave the size out.

>TRBJ2-7|14|TRBV21-1|once|.
TGTGCCAGCAGCAGAGAAGCGTGGGACTACGAGCAGTACTTC
CASSREAWDYEQYF
>TRBJ2-7|16|TRBV28|.|.
TGTGCCAGCAGTTTATCGTTGGCAATTAATTCCTACGAGCAGTACTTC
CASSLSLAINSYEQYF
>TRBJ1-2|14|TRBV15|.|.
TGTGCCACCAGCAGAGATGCGGCAGGGCCTGGCTACACCTTC
CATSRDAAGPGYTF
>TRBJ1-1|15|TRBV11-2|once|.
TGTGCCAGCAGCTTAGTGAGGGGCATGAACACTGAAGCTTTCTTT
CASSLVRGMNTEAFF
>TRBJ2-1|13|TRBV9|.|.
TGTGCCAGCAGAGGGGGGGCGAGTAATGAGCAGTTCTTC
CASRGGASNEQFF
>TRBJ2-1|14|TRBV19|.|.
TGTGCCAGTAGCCCGAGTTATTCCTACAATGAGCAGTTCTTC
CASSPSYSYNEQFF
>TRBJ2-7|16|TRBV25-1|few|.
TGTGCCAGCAGTGATGGGTTCGGGACCAGGGCATACGAGCAGTACTTC
CASSDGFGTRAYEQYF
>TRBJ2-7|14|TRBV19|many|.
TGTGCCAGCAAAGAAACCCCGGACTCCTACGAGCAGTACTTC
CASKETPDSYEQYF
>TRBJ1-4|14|TRBV5-1|.|TRBD1
TGCGCCAGCAGCGCGGACAGGGGGCCGGAAAAACTGTTTTTT
CASSADRGPEKLFF
>TRBJ2-1|14|TRBV4-3|.|.
TGCGCCAGCAGCCAAGTCGACTCCTACAATGAGCAGTTCTTC
CASSQVDSYNEQFF
>TRBJ1-2|14|TRBV25-1|.|TRBD1
TGTGCCAGCAGTGAATTGGGCAGGGGGGATGGCTACACCTTC
CASSELGRGDGYTF
>TRBJ2-2|17|TRBV18|.|TRBD2
TGTGCCAGCTCCCCAGCGGGGGGGCCCCCGAACACCGGGGAGCTGTTTTTT
CASSPAGGPPNTGELFF
>TRBJ2-7|16|TRBV27|.|TRBD2
TGTGCCAGCAGTTTATCGGCTAGCGGGAGTTATTACGAGCAGTACTTC
CASSLSASGSYYEQYF
>TRBJ1-2|14|TRBV13|.|.
TGTGCCAGCCAGCGCCTGGCCCCAAACTATGGCTACACCTTC
CASQRLAPNYGYTF
>TRBJ2-3|15|TRBV30|.|TRBD2
TGTGCCTGGAGGCAAGCGGGGGGGCCTGGAGATACGCAGTATTTT
CAWRQAGGPGDTQYF
>TRBJ1-5|13|TRBV4-1|.|.
TGCGCCAGCAGCCAGGCCGGGGATCAGCCCCAGCATTTT
CASSQAGDQPQHF
>TRBJ1-1|11|TRBV29-1|.|.
TGCAGCGTGCCAGGGTGGACTGAAGCTTTCTTT
CSVPGWTEAFF
>TRBJ2-4|14|TRBV27|.|TRBD2
TGTGCCAGCAACCCCGGGACTAGTGGTCACATTCAGTACTTC
CASNPGTSGHIQYF
>TRBJ1-2|19|TRBV7-9|.|TRBD1
TGTGCCAGCAGCTTAGTAGTGGGACAGGGGGGGAATCTCGACTATGGCTACACCTTC
CASSLVVGQGGNLDYGYTF
>TRBJ2-3|16|TRBV27|once|.
TGTGCCAGCAGTCCTACGGGACACCCCTTGACAGATACGCAGTATTTT
CASSPTGHPLTDTQYF
>TRBJ2-2|16|TRBV14|.|.
TGTGCCAGCAGCCAAGTCCAGGGACCGAACACCGGGGAGCTGTTTTTT
CASSQVQGPNTGELFF
>TRBJ1-5|15|TRBV19|.|.
TGTGCCAGTAGTAGCGGGACAAGCCTCAATCAGCCCCAGCATTTT
CASSSGTSLNQPQHF
>TRBJ2-1|15|TRBV11-3|.|TRBD1
TGTGCCAGCAGCTTAGATTTCGGACAGGGCAATGAGCAGTTCTTC
CASSLDFGQGNEQFF
>TRBJ1-2|14|TRBV4-1|few|TRBD1
TGCGCCAGCAGCCACCGGACAGGGGAGTATGGCTACACCTTC
CASSHRTGEYGYTF
>TRBJ2-2|17|TRBV4-1|.|.
TGCGCCAGCAGCCAATCAAAAGGGGGTACGGACACCGGGGAGCTGTTTTTT
CASSQSKGGTDTGELFF
>TRBJ2-7|20|TRBV28|once|TRBD1
TGTGCCAGCAGTTTGGGGGAGACAGGGGCTTACTTAGGGCCCTCCTACGAGCAGTACTTC
CASSLGETGAYLGPSYEQYF
>TRBJ1-1|15|TRBV4-1|.|TRBD1
TGCGCCAGCAGCCAAACCCCCGACAGGGCAACTGAAGCTTTCTTT
CASSQTPDRATEAFF
>TRBJ1-1|14|TRBV5-1|.|.
TGCGCCAGCAGCTTGTCCGGTGAGGGCACTGAAGCTTTCTTT
CASSLSGEGTEAFF
>TRBJ2-6|14|TRBV7-8|.|.
TGTGCCAGCAGCTTAGTCGGTGGGGCCAACGTCCTGACTTTC
CASSLVGGANVLTF
>TRBJ1-2|17|TRBV5-6|.|.
TGTGCCAGCAGCTTGGAAGACAGGCCGGAGGCTAACTATGGCTACACCTTC
CASSLEDRPEANYGYTF
>TRBJ1-5|13|TRBV7-9|.|.
TGTGCCAGCAGCCGAGTTAGCAATCAGCCCCAGCATTTT
CASSRVSNQPQHF
>TRBJ1-1|16|TRBV28|once|.
TGTGCCAGCAGTTTCATCATACGGGGGGGTAACACTGAAGCTTTCTTT
CASSFIIRGGNTEAFF
>TRBJ2-7|14|TRBV19|.|.
TGTGCCAGTAGTATAGAGGGCACGTTCTACGAGCAGTACTTC
CASSIEGTFYEQYF
>TRBJ2-1|14|TRBV5-6|.|TRBD1
TGTGCCAGCAGCTTATACCAGGGGGCCTACGAGCAGTTCTTC
CASSLYQGAYEQFF
>TRBJ2-1|16|TRBV19|.|TRBD1
TGTGCCAGTACCCCAGGGGGCTTTAGCTCCTACAATGAGCAGTTCTTC
CASTPGGFSSYNEQFF
>TRBJ1-1|12|TRBV19|.|.
TGTGCCAGTAGTATAGCGGGCACTGAAGCTTTCTTT
CASSIAGTEAFF
>TRBJ2-7|15|TRBV5-4|.|.
TGTGCCAGCAGCTTGGGAGGGCCGGGACACTACGAGCAGTACTTC
CASSLGGPGHYEQYF
>TRBJ2-7|14|TRBV27|.|TRBD1
TGTGCCAGCAGTTTATGGACAGGGAATGACGAGCAGTACTTC
CASSLWTGNDEQYF
>TRBJ2-7|17|TRBV21-1|.|.
TGTGCCAGCAGCGAGTTCGAAAGCCCCGGGACAGAATACGAGCAGTACTTC
CASSEFESPGTEYEQYF
>TRBJ2-3|12|TRBV30|once|.
TGTGCCTGGAGACAGGGCGGAGATACGCAGTATTTT
CAWRQGGDTQYF
>TRBJ1-2|17|TRBV7-9|.|.
TGTGCCAGCAGCTTAGGCCCCTCGGCGGGGTTGGGCGATGGCTACACCTTC
CASSLGPSAGLGDGYTF
>TRBJ2-5|15|TRBV27|.|TRBD2
TGTGCCAGCAGTGGACTAGCGGGAGGTTGGGAGACCCAGTACTTC
CASSGLAGGWETQYF